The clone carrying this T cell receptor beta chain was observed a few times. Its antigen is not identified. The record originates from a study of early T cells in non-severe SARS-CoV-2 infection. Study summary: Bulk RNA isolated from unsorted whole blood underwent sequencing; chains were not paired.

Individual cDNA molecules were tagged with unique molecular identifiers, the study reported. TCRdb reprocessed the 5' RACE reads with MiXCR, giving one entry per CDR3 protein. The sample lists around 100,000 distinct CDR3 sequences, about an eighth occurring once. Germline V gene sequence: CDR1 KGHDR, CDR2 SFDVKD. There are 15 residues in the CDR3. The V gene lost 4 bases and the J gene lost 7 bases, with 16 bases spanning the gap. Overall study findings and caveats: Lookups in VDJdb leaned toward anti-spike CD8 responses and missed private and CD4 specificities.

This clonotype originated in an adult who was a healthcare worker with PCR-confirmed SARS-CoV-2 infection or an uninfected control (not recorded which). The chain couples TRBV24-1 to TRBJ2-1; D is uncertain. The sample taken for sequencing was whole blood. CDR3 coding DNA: TGTGCCACCAGTGAACCTTTTCCCCAGGATAATGAGCAGTTCTTC. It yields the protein CATSEPFPQDNEQFF.